These T cell receptor beta chains were read from a single sample in a study of blood T cell repertoires in COVID-19. The table came from immunoSEQ multiplex PCR; TCRdb's copy has only in-frame clones and leaves some out. The sample has 350,000 or so clones, roughly 87% seen once. Sequencing was done on a sample of peripheral blood. These receptors were collected from a woman in her sixties with COVID-19, enrolled during active disease. The CDR3 runs from the conserved cysteine through the conserved F or W. Fields, in order: D gene, V gene, J gene, clone size, CDR3 DNA, CDR3 protein. D genes are given only for firm matches. The size field is filled for only some rows; it gives once, few, many or a size class.

TRBD1	TRBV24-1	TRBJ1-1	NA	TGTGCCACCGGACAGGGGAACACTGAAGCTTTCTTT	CATGQGNTEAFF
NA	TRBV11-2	TRBJ2-7	NA	TGTGCCAGCAGCACCTCGACAGGCGGCTACGAGCAGTACTTC	CASSTSTGGYEQYF
NA	TRBV7-9	TRBJ2-1	NA	TGTGCCAGCAGCTTAGCGAGTGGTCCGGAGCAGTTCTTC	CASSLASGPEQFF
NA	TRBV7-9	TRBJ2-5	NA	TGTGCCAGCACTCGGGGGGAGACCCAGTACTTC	CASTRGETQYF
NA	TRBV5-6	TRBJ2-5	NA	TGTGCCAGCAGCTTCAGAGGGAAGGGAGAGACCCAGTACTTC	CASSFRGKGETQYF
NA	TRBV6-5	TRBJ1-4	NA	TGTGCCAGCAGTCCAGGGTTCTCGTATGAAAAACTGTTTTTT	CASSPGFSYEKLFF
NA	TRBV5-5	TRBJ2-7	NA	TGTGCCAGCAGCTTGGAATCCTGGACAGCGGTGGGAGATTACGAGCAGTACTTC	CASSLESWTAVGDYEQYF
TRBD1	TRBV4-1	TRBJ1-1	NA	TGCGCCAGCAGCCAAGGCCCGCGCGGGACAGTAAACACTGAAGCTTTCTTT	CASSQGPRGTVNTEAFF
NA	TRBV12-3/TRBV12-4	TRBJ2-7	NA	TGTGCCAGCAGTTTAGACAGGGCCCACGAGCAGTACTTC	CASSLDRAHEQYF
NA	TRBV6-1	TRBJ1-2	NA	TGTGCCAGCAGTGAACCTGGTCTATATGGCTACACCTTC	CASSEPGLYGYTF
TRBD1	TRBV28	TRBJ2-1	NA	TGTGCCAGCAGTCGCAGATACGGTGACAGGGGGTGGGCGAATGAGCAGTTCTTC	CASSRRYGDRGWANEQFF
NA	TRBV24-1	TRBJ1-4	NA	TGTGCCACCAGTGATCCCCCCCGGGAGAGCACCATCCTTGCAACTAATGAAAAACTGTTTTTT	CATSDPPRESTILATNEKLFF
NA	TRBV3-1/TRBV3-2	TRBJ2-1	NA	TGTGCCAGCAGCCATACTAGCTTGGTAGGCAGTGAGCAGTTCTTC	CASSHTSLVGSEQFF
TRBD1	TRBV5-1	TRBJ1-2	NA	TGCGCCAGCAGCGGGGGGACAGGGGTAGAAGGCTACACCTTC	CASSGGTGVEGYTF
TRBD1	TRBV28	TRBJ1-1	NA	TGTGCCAGCAGCTCTGGGGGGACAGGGTGGACTGAAGCTTTCTTT	CASSSGGTGWTEAFF
NA	TRBV3-1/TRBV3-2	TRBJ1-4	NA	TGTGCCAGCAGCCTGCGGGATTTTAATGAAAAACTGTTTTTT	CASSLRDFNEKLFF
NA	TRBV27	TRBJ2-2	NA	TGTGCCAGCAGTTTACACCCTGGGCAGGGCCCTAACACCGGGGAGCTGTTTTTT	CASSLHPGQGPNTGELFF
NA	TRBV2	TRBJ2-6	NA	TGTGCCAGCAGCTTGTTTCTTGGGGCCAACGTCCTGACTTTC	CASSLFLGANVLTF
TRBD2	TRBV5-1	TRBJ2-1	NA	TGCGCCAGCAGAGGAGCCGGGACTAGCGGGGGGAATGAGCAGTTCTTC	CASRGAGTSGGNEQFF
NA	TRBV28	TRBJ1-1	NA	TGTGCCAGCAGGCCCCACAGTCCCACTGAAGCTTTCTTT	CASRPHSPTEAFF
NA	TRBV27	TRBJ1-2	NA	TGTGCCAGCAGTTACACAGGATACTATGGCTACACCTTC	CASSYTGYYGYTF
TRBD1	TRBV29-1	TRBJ1-5	NA	TGCAGCGTCGACTTACAACAGGGGAGTGACAATCAGCCCCAGCATTTT	CSVDLQQGSDNQPQHF
TRBD1	TRBV19	TRBJ1-5	NA	TGTGCCAGTACATCGGGACAGTGGCTAGAGCCCCAGCATTTT	CASTSGQWLEPQHF
NA	TRBV7-3	TRBJ2-2	NA	TGTGCCAGCAGCCCACAGGGTACCGGGGAGCTGTTTTTT	CASSPQGTGELFF
NA	TRBV7-9	TRBJ1-1	NA	TGTGCCAGCAGCCCCCAGGGGAACACTGAAGCTTTCTTT	CASSPQGNTEAFF
TRBD1	TRBV25-1	TRBJ2-5	NA	TGTGCCAGCAAACGGACAGGGACGGAGACCCAGTACTTC	CASKRTGTETQYF
NA	TRBV18	TRBJ2-7	NA	TGTGCCAGCTCACCCTCCGGGGATGAGCAGTACTTC	CASSPSGDEQYF
TRBD1	TRBV28	TRBJ1-2	NA	TGTGCCACCTGGACAGGGGGCGGCTACACCTTC	CATWTGGGYTF
NA	TRBV5-6	TRBJ1-5	NA	TGTGCCAGCAGCTTGAGCGGCCTCAGGCAGCCCCAGCATTTT	CASSLSGLRQPQHF
NA	TRBV24-1	TRBJ2-2	NA	TGTGCCACCAGTGATTTCCGACAGAACACCGGGGAGCTGTTTTTT	CATSDFRQNTGELFF
TRBD2	TRBV19	TRBJ2-5	NA	TGTGCCACCATAGGACGAGGGAGGGGCCAAGAGACCCAGTACTTC	CATIGRGRGQETQYF
NA	TRBV6-1	TRBJ1-6	NA	TGTGCCAGCAGTGAATCGTTTGGTCAGACTTATTCACCCCTCCACTTT	CASSESFGQTYSPLHF
NA	TRBV5-1	TRBJ2-3	few	TGCGCCAGCAGCTTGGGAGGGAACTTCGGCACAGATACGCAGTATTTT	CASSLGGNFGTDTQYF
TRBD1	TRBV19	TRBJ1-1	NA	TGTGCCAGTTCGGACCAACGACAGGGGGTCACTGAAGCTTTCTTT	CASSDQRQGVTEAFF
NA	TRBV4-2	TRBJ1-4	NA	TGTGCCAGCACTCGGGGAGAAAAACTGTTTTTT	CASTRGEKLFF
TRBD1	TRBV7-9	TRBJ1-4	NA	TGTGCCAGCAGCTTATTTTTAGGACAGGGGGCGATCCCTAATGAAAAACTGTTTTTT	CASSLFLGQGAIPNEKLFF
TRBD1	TRBV7-2	TRBJ1-5	NA	TGTGCCAGCAGCCAAGACAGGGTACCCCATCAGCCCCAGCATTTT	CASSQDRVPHQPQHF
NA	TRBV9	TRBJ2-5	NA	TGTGCCAGCAGCGTAGCTACAGGGTGGGGCCAAGAGACCCAGTACTTC	CASSVATGWGQETQYF
TRBD2	TRBV5-1	TRBJ2-2	NA	TGCGCCAGCAGCTTGGCCTCCGCGGGGGGGCAGACCGGGGAGCTGTTTTTT	CASSLASAGGQTGELFF
NA	TRBV30	TRBJ1-6	NA	TGTGCCTGGAGGCAGGGGAGTAATTCACCCCTCCACTTT	CAWRQGSNSPLHF
TRBD1	TRBV2	TRBJ1-2	NA	TGTGCCAGCAGTGAAGCTACAGGGGGCCGGTATGGCTACACCTTC	CASSEATGGRYGYTF
TRBD1	TRBV4-2	TRBJ1-5	NA	TGTGCCAGCAGCCAAGACCGGGACAGGGGAATCCCCCAGCATTTT	CASSQDRDRGIPQHF
TRBD2	TRBV18	TRBJ2-3	NA	TGTGCCAGCTCCGGGACTAGTGAGACAGATACGCAGTATTTT	CASSGTSETDTQYF
TRBD1	TRBV6-2/TRBV6-3	TRBJ1-5	NA	TGTGCCAGCAGTTACGGACACCGGGACAGGGGAGCTCAGCCCCAGCATTTT	CASSYGHRDRGAQPQHF
TRBD2	TRBV18	TRBJ2-1	few	TGTGCCAGCTCACCACTAGCGGGGGGACTCTCGAGCTCCTACAATGAGCAGTTCTTC	CASSPLAGGLSSSYNEQFF
NA	TRBV28	TRBJ1-5	NA	TGTGCCAGCAGTTTACCAGGTTATAGCAATCAGCCCCAGCATTTT	CASSLPGYSNQPQHF
NA	TRBV11-3	TRBJ2-1	NA	TGTGCCAGCAGCTTAGGCGCGGGTGAGCAGTTCTTC	CASSLGAGEQFF
TRBD1	TRBV5-6	TRBJ1-2	NA	TGTGCCAGCAGTCTCTGGACAGGGACTAACTATGGCTACACCTTC	CASSLWTGTNYGYTF
NA	TRBV4-1	TRBJ1-1	NA	TGCGCCAGCAGCCAGTTTGAAGAGAGGGGACTTGAAGCTTTCTTT	CASSQFEERGLEAFF
NA	TRBV11-2	TRBJ1-6	NA	TGTGCCAGCAGCTTAGGGACCGTACTAGCTTCACCCCTCCACTTT	CASSLGTVLASPLHF
NA	TRBV7-9	TRBJ1-2	few	TGTGCCAGCAGCCTTCAGGGAGGGGGCTACACCTTC	CASSLQGGGYTF